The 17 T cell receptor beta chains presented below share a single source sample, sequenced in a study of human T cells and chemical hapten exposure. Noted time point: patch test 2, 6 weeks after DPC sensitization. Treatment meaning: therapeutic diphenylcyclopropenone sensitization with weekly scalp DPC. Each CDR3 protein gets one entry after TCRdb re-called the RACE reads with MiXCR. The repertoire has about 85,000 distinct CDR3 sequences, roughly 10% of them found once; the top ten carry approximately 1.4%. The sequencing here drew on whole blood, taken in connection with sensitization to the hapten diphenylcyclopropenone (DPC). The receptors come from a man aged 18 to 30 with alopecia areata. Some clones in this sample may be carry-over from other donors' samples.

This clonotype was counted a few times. CDR3: CASSLTGTVYNEQFF. The CDR3 DNA reads as TGTGCCAGCAGCCTTACCGGGACAGTATACAATGAGCAGTTCTTC. The chain couples TRBV7-2 to TRBJ2-1; TRBD1 aligns across 7 bases. Germline-derived CDR1 and CDR2 are SGHTA and FQGNSA. The trim removed 5 bases at V and 4 bases at J, leaving 8 bases unmatched. This CDR3 has 15 amino acids.

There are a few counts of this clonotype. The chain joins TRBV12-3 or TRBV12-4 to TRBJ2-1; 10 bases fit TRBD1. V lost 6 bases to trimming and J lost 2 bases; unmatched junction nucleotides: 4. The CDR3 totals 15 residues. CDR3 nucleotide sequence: TGTGCCAGCAGCCCCGGGACAGGGGCCTACAATGAGCAGTTCTTC. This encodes CASSPGTGAYNEQFF.

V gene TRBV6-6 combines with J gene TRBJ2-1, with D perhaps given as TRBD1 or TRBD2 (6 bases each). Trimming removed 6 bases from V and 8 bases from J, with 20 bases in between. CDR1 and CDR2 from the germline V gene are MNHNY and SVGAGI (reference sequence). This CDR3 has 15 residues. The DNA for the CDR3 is TGTGCCAGCAGACGGGACAAACAGGGAGGCGATGAGCAGTTCTTC. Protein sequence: CASRRDKQGGDEQFF.

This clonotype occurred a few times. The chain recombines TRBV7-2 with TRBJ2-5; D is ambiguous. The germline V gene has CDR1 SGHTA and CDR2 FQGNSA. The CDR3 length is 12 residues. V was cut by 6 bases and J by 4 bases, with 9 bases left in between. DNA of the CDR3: TGTGCCAGCAGTACCCCAGGAGAGACCCAGTACTTC. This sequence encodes CASSTPGETQYF.

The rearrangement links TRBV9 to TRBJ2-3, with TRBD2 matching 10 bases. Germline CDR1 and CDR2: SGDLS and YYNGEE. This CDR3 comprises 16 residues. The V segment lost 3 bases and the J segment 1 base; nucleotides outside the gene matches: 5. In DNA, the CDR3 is TGTGCCAGCAGCGGGAGCGGGGGGGCCGGCACAGATACGCAGTATTTT. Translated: CASSGSGGAGTDTQYF. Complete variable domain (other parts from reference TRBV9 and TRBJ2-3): DSGVTQTPKHLITATGQRVTLRCSPRSGDLSVYWYQQSLDQGLQFLIQYYNGEERAKGNILERFSAQQFPDLHSELNLSSLELGDSALYFCASSGSGGAGTDTQYFGPGTRLTVL.

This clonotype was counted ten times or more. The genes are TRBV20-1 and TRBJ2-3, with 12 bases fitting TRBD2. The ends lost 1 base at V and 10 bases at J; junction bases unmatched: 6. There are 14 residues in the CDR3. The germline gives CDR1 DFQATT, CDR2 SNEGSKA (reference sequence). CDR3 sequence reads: CSARASGGARAQYF. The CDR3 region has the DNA TGCAGTGCTAGAGCTAGCGGGGGGGCCAGGGCGCAGTATTTT.

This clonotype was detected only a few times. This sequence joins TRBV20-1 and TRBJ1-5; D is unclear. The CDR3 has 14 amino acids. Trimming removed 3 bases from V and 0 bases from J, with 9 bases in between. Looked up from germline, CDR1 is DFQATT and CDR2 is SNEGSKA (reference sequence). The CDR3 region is CSASEGYSNQPQHF. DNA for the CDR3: TGCAGTGCTAGTGAAGGTTATAGCAATCAGCCCCAGCATTTT.

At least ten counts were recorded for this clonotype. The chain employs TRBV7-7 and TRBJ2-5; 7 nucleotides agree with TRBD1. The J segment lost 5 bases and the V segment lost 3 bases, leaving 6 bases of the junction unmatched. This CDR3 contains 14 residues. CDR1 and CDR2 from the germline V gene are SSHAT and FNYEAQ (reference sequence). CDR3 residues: CASSFPTGSETQYF. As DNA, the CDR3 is TGTGCCAGCAGCTTCCCGACAGGGTCCGAGACCCAGTACTTC.

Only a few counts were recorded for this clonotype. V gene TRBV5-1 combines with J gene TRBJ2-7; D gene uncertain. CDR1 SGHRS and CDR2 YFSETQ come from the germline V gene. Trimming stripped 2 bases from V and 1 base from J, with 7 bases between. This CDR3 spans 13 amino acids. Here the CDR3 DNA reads TGCGCCAGCAGCTTTGGGGAATCCTACGAGCAGTACGTC. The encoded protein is CASSFGESYEQYV.

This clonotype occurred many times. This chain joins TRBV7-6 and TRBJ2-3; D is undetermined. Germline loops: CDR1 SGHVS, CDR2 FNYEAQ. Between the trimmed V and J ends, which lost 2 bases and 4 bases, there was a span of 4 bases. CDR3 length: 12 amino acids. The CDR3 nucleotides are TGTGCCAGCAGCTTATCCCCAGATACGCAGTATTTT. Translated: CASSLSPDTQYF.

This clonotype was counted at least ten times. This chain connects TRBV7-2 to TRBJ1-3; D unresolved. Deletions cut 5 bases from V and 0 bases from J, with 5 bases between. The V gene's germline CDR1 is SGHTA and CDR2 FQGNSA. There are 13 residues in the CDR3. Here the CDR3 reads CASSQNSGNTIYF. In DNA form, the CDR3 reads TGTGCCAGCAGCCAAAACTCTGGAAACACCATATATTTT. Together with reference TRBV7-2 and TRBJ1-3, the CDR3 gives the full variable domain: GAGVSQSPSNKVTEKGKDVELRCDPISGHTALYWYRQSLGQGLEFLIYFQGNSAPDKSGLPSDRFSAERTGGSVSTLTIQRTQQEDSAVYLCASSQNSGNTIYFGEGSWLTVV.

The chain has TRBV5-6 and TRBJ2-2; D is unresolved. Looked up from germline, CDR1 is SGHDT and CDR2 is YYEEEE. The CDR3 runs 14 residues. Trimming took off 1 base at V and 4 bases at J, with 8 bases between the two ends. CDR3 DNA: TGTGCCAGCAGCTTGCTGGTCATCACCGGGGAGCTGTTTTTT. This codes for CASSLLVITGELFF.

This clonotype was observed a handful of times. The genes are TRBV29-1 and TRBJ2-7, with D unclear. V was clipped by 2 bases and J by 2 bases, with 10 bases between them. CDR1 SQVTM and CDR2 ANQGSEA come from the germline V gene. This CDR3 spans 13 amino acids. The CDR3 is CSVERHGPYEQYF. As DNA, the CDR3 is TGCAGCGTTGAAAGACATGGCCCCTACGAGCAGTACTTC.

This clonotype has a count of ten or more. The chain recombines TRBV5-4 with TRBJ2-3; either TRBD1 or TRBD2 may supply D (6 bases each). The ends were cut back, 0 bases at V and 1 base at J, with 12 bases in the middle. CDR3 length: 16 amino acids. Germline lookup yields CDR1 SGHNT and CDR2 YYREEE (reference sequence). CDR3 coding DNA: TGTGCCAGCAGCTTGGGGGGGGCATCTGGCACAGATACGCAGTATTTT. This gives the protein CASSLGGASGTDTQYF.

CDR3 sequence reads: CSVRSVAQFF. The DNA for the CDR3 is TGCAGCGTGCGTTCGGTGGCCCAGTTCTTC. The chain is built from TRBV29-1 and TRBJ2-1; no firm D call. The CDR3 totals 10 residues. Germline V CDR1 and CDR2: SQVTM, ANQGSEA. Trimming pared 6 bases from V and 13 bases from J, leaving 13 bases between.

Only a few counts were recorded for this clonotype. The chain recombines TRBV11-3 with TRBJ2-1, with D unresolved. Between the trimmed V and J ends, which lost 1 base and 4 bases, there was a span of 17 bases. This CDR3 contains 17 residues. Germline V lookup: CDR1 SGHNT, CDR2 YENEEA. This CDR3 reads CASSLGGGQSEYNEQFF. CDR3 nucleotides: TGTGCCAGCAGCTTAGGGGGTGGGCAGTCGGAATACAATGAGCAGTTCTTC.

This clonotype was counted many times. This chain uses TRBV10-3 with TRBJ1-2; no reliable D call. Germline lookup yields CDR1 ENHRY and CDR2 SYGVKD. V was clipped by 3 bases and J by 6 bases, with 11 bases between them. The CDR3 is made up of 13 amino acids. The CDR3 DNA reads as TGTGCCATCAGTGAAGGAAGGATGAATGGCTACACCTTC. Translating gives CAISEGRMNGYTF.